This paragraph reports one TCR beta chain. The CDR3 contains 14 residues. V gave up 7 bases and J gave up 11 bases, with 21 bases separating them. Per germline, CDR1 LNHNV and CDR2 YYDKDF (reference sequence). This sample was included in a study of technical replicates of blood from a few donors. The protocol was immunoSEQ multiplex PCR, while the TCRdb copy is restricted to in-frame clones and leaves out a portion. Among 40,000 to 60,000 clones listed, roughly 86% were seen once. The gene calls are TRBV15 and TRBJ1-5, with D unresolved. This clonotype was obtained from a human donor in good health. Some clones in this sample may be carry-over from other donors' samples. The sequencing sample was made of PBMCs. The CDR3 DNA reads TGTGCCACCACGGAGAAGCTCAGTCCGGGAGCCCAGCATTTT. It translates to CATTEKLSPGAQHF.